This T cell receptor beta chain comes out of a study of CD8+ T cells in alopecia areata. Background on the study: Those patients who were treated received oral tofacitinib, which was given at 5 to 10 mg twice daily for moderate-to-severe alopecia areata.

The treatment here: oral pan-JAK inhibitor, 5-10 mg twice daily. Extraction of RNA preceded its reverse transcription into cDNA, which served as the sequencing template. Here immunoSEQ multiplex PCR was the method, and the copy in TCRdb shows in-frame clones only, minus some. The sample has about 180,000 clones, about 51% seen once. CDR1 SQVTM and CDR2 ANQGSEA come from the germline V gene. This CDR3 has 12 amino acids. Germline trimming cut 5 bases from V and 2 bases from J; bases unmatched to any gene: 1. V is TRBV29-1 and J is TRBJ2-7, with TRBD2 matching 9 bases. The TCR was taken from a human donor with alopecia areata. The material was CD8+ T cells sorted from blood, obtained at roughly week 53, from a patient treated with tofacitinib. The CDR3 region is CSVRLAAYEQYF. In DNA form, the CDR3 reads TGCAGCGTTCGACTAGCGGCCTACGAGCAGTACTTC.